Sequencing of this T cell receptor beta chain was carried out in a study of blood T cell repertoires in COVID-19. There are 14 residues in the CDR3. V was cut by 1 base and J by 2 bases, with 6 bases left in between. Germline V CDR1 and CDR2: KGHDR, SFDVKD. Generated by immunoSEQ multiplex PCR, the TCRdb table keeps only in-frame clones and is missing some. Among about 310,000 clones listed, around 87% were seen once. The receptor was derived from a woman aged 45-65 years who had recovered from COVID-19. The J gene is TRBJ2-3, the V gene TRBV24-1; no firm D call. The sample consisted of peripheral blood. The DNA for the CDR3 is TGTGCCACCAGTGATTTTCAGTACACAGATACGCAGTATTTT. It translates to CATSDFQYTDTQYF.